The present T cell receptor beta chain was sequenced within a study of immune evolution from preneoplasia to lung adenocarcinoma. Study-level results: Clonality was highest in normal lung, lower in later-stage lesions apparently.

Profiling relied on immunoSEQ multiplex PCR, and the TCRdb table lists in-frame clones only, not all of them. The profile shows several thousand clones, 74% of them singletons. The CDR3 contains 15 residues. Germline values: CDR1 MDHEN, CDR2 SYDVKM. Deletions cut 5 bases from V and 0 bases from J, with 14 bases between. Each case's diagnosis was confirmed by two pathologists on H&E. This clone was picked up one time. Its specificity is not known. The source is a person aged 55-80 years with lung adenocarcinoma. The sequenced sample consisted of FFPE adjacent normal lung tissue. The V and J genes are TRBV28 and TRBJ2-7, with D tentatively TRBD1 (6 bases). CDR3 in amino acids: CASSGGQVLSYEQYF. The CDR3 DNA is TGTGCCAGCAGTGGGGGACAAGTGCTCTCCTACGAGCAGTACTTC.